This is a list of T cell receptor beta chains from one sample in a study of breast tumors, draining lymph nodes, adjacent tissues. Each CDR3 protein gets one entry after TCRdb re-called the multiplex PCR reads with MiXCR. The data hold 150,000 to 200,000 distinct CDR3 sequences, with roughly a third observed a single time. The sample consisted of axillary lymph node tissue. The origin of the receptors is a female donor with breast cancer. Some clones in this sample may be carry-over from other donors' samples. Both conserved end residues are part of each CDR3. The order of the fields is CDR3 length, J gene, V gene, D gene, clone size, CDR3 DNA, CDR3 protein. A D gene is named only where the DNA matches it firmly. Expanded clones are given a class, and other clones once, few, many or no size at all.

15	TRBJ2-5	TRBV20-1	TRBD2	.	TGCAGTGCTAATCGACTAGCGGGGGGGCCAGAGACCCAGTACTTC	CSANRLAGGPETQYF
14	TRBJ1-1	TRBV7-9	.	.	TGTGCCAGCAGCTTAGCAGGTTCGGCCACTGAAGCTTTCTTT	CASSLAGSATEAFF
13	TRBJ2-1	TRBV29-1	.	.	TGCAGCTTAGCGACTGGACCCCTCAATGAGCAGTTCTTC	CSLATGPLNEQFF
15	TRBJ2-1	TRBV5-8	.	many	TGTGCCAGCAGCTTGGTCATCGCGGTACAAAGTGAGCAGTTCTTC	CASSLVIAVQSEQFF
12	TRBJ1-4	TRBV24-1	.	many	TGTGCCACCAGTCAAGGGCATGAAAAACTGTTTTTT	CATSQGHEKLFF
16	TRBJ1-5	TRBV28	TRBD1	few	TGTGCCAGCAGTCCAATGACAGGGGCCTCCGGTCAGCCCCAGCATTTT	CASSPMTGASGQPQHF
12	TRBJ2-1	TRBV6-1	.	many	TGTGCCAGCAGTGAAATGAGCAGGGAGCAGTTCTTC	CASSEMSREQFF
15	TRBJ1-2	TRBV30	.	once	TGTGCCTGGATAGTGGGTACGGGGGTTGACTATGGCTACACCTTC	CAWIVGTGVDYGYTF
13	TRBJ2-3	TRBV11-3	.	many	TGTGCCAGCAGCCCTTCTGGGCGGATTCGGAGGAATTTT	CASSPSGRIRRNF
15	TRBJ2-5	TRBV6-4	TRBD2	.	TGTGCCAGCAGTCAACGCGCGGGGAGGGGAGAGACCCAGTACTTC	CASSQRAGRGETQYF
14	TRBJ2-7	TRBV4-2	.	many	TGTGCCAGCAGCCAAGGACAGACTCACTACGAGCAGTACTTC	CASSQGQTHYEQYF
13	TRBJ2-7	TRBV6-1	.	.	TGTGCCAGCAGTGCGGGGACCACCTACGAGCAGTACTTC	CASSAGTTYEQYF
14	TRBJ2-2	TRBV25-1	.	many	TGTGCCAGCAGTGAATCTTGGGACACCGGGGAGCTGTTTTTT	CASSESWDTGELFF
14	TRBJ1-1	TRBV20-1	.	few	TGCAGTGCTAGAGATGGAAGAGGGGGGTCTGAAGCTTTCTTT	CSARDGRGGSEAFF
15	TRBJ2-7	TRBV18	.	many	TGTGCCAGCTCACCTATAGACAGTGACCCCTACGAGCAGTACTTC	CASSPIDSDPYEQYF